This T cell receptor beta chain was observed in a study of sequential checkpoint blockade in melanoma. Study-wide context: About 89 pretreatment tumor DNA samples were TCRβ immunosequenced. Study-wide results and limits: In arm A, pretreatment tumor clonality was associated with response.

Treatment indicated: randomized to nivolumab then ipilimumab (arm A) or the reverse (arm B). The table came from immunoSEQ multiplex PCR; TCRdb's copy has only in-frame clones and leaves some out. The sample carries roughly 6,500 clones, roughly a quarter recorded once. This clone was detected only a few times. Its matching antigen is unknown. This clonotype was sampled from a human donor with melanoma. Sample: tumor tissue (inferred from file names), taken from a patient given nivolumab and ipilimumab in sequence.

The CDR3 protein is CASSRDRGGDTEAFF. The DNA for the CDR3 is TGTGCCAGTAGCCGGGACAGGGGAGGGGACACTGAAGCTTTCTTT. The chain combines TRBV19 with TRBJ1-1; 10 positions agree with TRBD1. The CDR3 is made up of 15 amino acids. Germline-derived CDR1 and CDR2 are LNHDA and SQIVND (reference sequence). Trimming at V came to 6 bases and at J to 3 bases, leaving 7 bases not matched to a gene.